A single sample gave rise to the 19 T cell receptor beta chains below, sequenced in a study of cytomegalovirus exposure and HLA in healthy donors. Data came from immunoSEQ multiplex PCR; TCRdb stores just in-frame clones and leaves some out. This table holds 250,000 to 350,000 clones, around 87% found once. The source material was PBMCs. These receptors came from a woman aged 25 to 39 in good health and CMV-seropositive.

This rearrangement joins TRBV18 to TRBJ1-1; 9 bases line up with TRBD1. The CDR3 is made up of 17 amino acids. Germline V CDR1 and CDR2: KGHSH, LQKENI. Trimming at V came to 1 base and at J to 8 bases, leaving 14 bases not matched to a gene. CDR3: CASSPRSGQGFLGEAFF. DNA of the CDR3: TGTGCCAGCTCACCACGGTCGGGACAGGGTTTCCTGGGGGAAGCTTTCTTT.

The chain uses TRBV7-9 and TRBJ1-2; D remains ambiguous. Trimming shortened V by 5 bases and J by 1 base, and 14 bases separated the two germline ends. The germline CDR1 and CDR2 sequences are SEHNR and FQNEAQ (reference sequence). This CDR3 spans 15 amino acids. CDR3 coding DNA: TGTGCCAGCAGCATGAAGCCGACTGATAACTATGGCTACACCTTC. Translation gives CASSMKPTDNYGYTF.

The genes are TRBV29-1 and TRBJ2-7; 7 positions agree with TRBD2. This CDR3 is 15 amino acids long. Germline lookup yields CDR1 SQVTM and CDR2 ANQGSEA. DNA of the CDR3: TGCATCACTACACCTCAGCTAGCGGAACCCTACGAGCAGTACTTC. Its protein is CITTPQLAEPYEQYF.

The genes are TRBV19 and TRBJ2-6; D not certain. This CDR3 is built from 15 residues. CDR1 is LNHDA and CDR2 is SQIVND in the germline V gene (reference sequence). Trimming stripped 2 bases from V and 0 bases from J, with 5 bases between. The CDR3 protein is CASSIWSSGANVLTF. Written as DNA, the CDR3 is TGTGCCAGTAGTATATGGAGCTCTGGGGCCAACGTCCTGACTTTC.

The CDR3 protein is CAWSLYRGEQFF. CDR3 DNA sequence: TGTGCCTGGAGCTTATACAGGGGTGAGCAGTTCTTC. The chain links TRBV30 to TRBJ2-1; TRBD1 matches 7 bases. V shed 3 bases, J shed 9 bases, and the junction held 5 bases outside the gene matches. Germline CDR1 and CDR2: GTSNPN and SVGIG (reference sequence). The CDR3 runs to 12 residues.

The J gene is TRBJ1-2, the V gene TRBV11-2; 8 nucleotides line up with TRBD1. This CDR3 contains 13 residues. V dropped 2 bases and J dropped 8; count of bases not matched to a gene: 4. From germline, CDR1 is SGHAT and CDR2 FQNNGV. This CDR3 is CASSLSGGGGYTF. For the CDR3, the DNA is TGTGCCAGCAGCTTATCAGGGGGCGGCGGCTACACCTTC. Supplemented by reference TRBV11-2 and TRBJ1-2, the full variable domain reads EAGVAQSPRYKIIEKRQSVAFWCNPISGHATLYWYQQILGQGPKLLIQFQNNGVVDDSQLPKDRFSAERLKGVDSTLKIQPAKLEDSAVYLCASSLSGGGGYTFGSGTRLTVV.

The chain employs TRBV5-6 and TRBJ2-7, with 8 bases fitting TRBD2. Trimming cost V 3 bases and J 2 bases; bases outside gene matches: 10. CDR1 and CDR2 from the germline V gene are SGHDT and YYEEEE. The CDR3 runs 16 residues. The CDR3 sequence is CASSSEVAGLTYEQYF. For the CDR3, the DNA is TGTGCCAGCAGCTCCGAAGTAGCGGGGTTGACCTACGAGCAGTACTTC.

The sample holds a few counts of this clone. The same CDR3 also results from other DNA sequences found in this sample. The chain employs TRBV5-1 and TRBJ2-7; TRBD1 aligns across 10 bases. The V segment lost 6 bases and the J segment 3 bases; nucleotides outside the gene matches: 3. Germline values: CDR1 SGHRS, CDR2 YFSETQ. This CDR3 is 13 amino acids long. Written as DNA, the CDR3 is TGCGCCAGCACCCGGACAGGGGGCTACGAGCAGTACTTC. Translated: CASTRTGGYEQYF.

This chain's CDR3 is CASSDTGGRSSGNTIYF. As DNA, the CDR3 is TGTGCCAGCAGTGATACAGGAGGGAGGAGCTCTGGAAACACCATATATTTT. The chain employs TRBV2 and TRBJ1-3, with a tentative D call TRBD1 (5 bases). The CDR3 extends over 17 amino acids. CDR1 and CDR2 from the germline V gene are SNHLY and FYNNEI. V dropped 3 bases and J dropped 0 bases, with 15 bases sitting between them.

The chain employs TRBV4-3 and TRBJ2-7; a possible D gene is TRBD1 (5 bases). With 2 bases removed from V and 3 bases from J, the gap between germline ends came to 14 bases. From germline, CDR1 is LGHNA and CDR2 YSLEER. This CDR3 has 15 residues. The CDR3 is CASSQYRTRNYEQYF. DNA for the CDR3: TGCGCCAGCAGCCAATACAGGACCAGAAACTACGAGCAGTACTTC.

The CDR3 loop is CASSVAGTYNEQFF. In DNA form, the CDR3 reads TGTGCCAGCAGCGTAGCGGGAACCTACAATGAGCAGTTCTTC. J is TRBJ2-1 and V is TRBV9; TRBD2 might be the D (5 bases). CDR3 size: 14 residues. Per the germline V gene, CDR1 is SGDLS and CDR2 is YYNGEE. Trimming pared 0 bases from V and 2 bases from J, leaving 6 bases between.

The J gene is TRBJ2-7, the V gene TRBV5-6; D gene uncertain. The germline V gene has CDR1 SGHDT and CDR2 YYEEEE. V was pared by 4 bases and J by 0 bases, with 11 bases between. This CDR3 has 14 residues. The CDR3 sequence: CASSHAWPSYEQYF. For the CDR3, the DNA is TGTGCCAGCAGCCACGCCTGGCCCTCCTACGAGCAGTACTTC.

To note about this clone: A junction end diverges from the germline sequence, so it may reflect a read error. This sequence joins TRBV7-8 and TRBJ2-7; TRBD1 matches at 9 bases. CDR1 SGHVS and CDR2 FQNEAQ come from the germline V gene. This CDR3 spans 17 amino acids. The DNA of the CDR3 is TGTGCCGGCAGCCCGCCTCTAGCCGGGACAGGGTTCGACGAGCAGTACTTC. It encodes CAGSPPLAGTGFDEQYF. Variable domain in full (rest from reference TRBV7-8 and TRBJ2-7): GAGVSQSPRYKVAKRGQDVALRCDPISGHVSLFWYQQALGQGPEFLTYFQNEAQLDKSGLPSDRFFAERPEGSVSTLKIQRTQQEDSAVYLCAGSPPLAGTGFDEQYFGPGTRLTVT.

This sequence joins TRBV18 and TRBJ1-1; D not resolved. The CDR3 covers 14 residues. Germline CDR1 and CDR2: KGHSH and LQKENI. V lost 6 bases and J lost 1, with 12 bases in between. This chain's CDR3 is CASSTRASNTEAFF. CDR3 nucleotides: TGTGCCAGCTCCACGAGGGCCTCGAACACTGAAGCTTTCTTT.

The CDR3 DNA reads TGCGCCAGCAGCGCCTTAGGGGAGACCCAGTACTTC. Translated, it gives CASSALGETQYF. The chain couples TRBV5-1 to TRBJ2-5; D remains ambiguous. Germline lookup yields CDR1 SGHRS and CDR2 YFSETQ. V was cut by 4 bases and J by 5 bases, with 9 bases left in between. The length of the CDR3 is 12 residues. Combining the CDR3 with reference TRBV5-1 and TRBJ2-5 gives the whole variable domain KAGVTQTPRYLIKTRGQQVTLSCSPISGHRSVSWYQQTPGQGLQFLFEYFSETQRNKGNFPGRFSGRQFSNSRSEMNVSTLELGDSALYLCASSALGETQYFGPGTRLLVL.

This chain links TRBV9 with TRBJ1-2, with D hard to call. The CDR3 runs 11 residues. The germline V gene has CDR1 SGDLS and CDR2 YYNGEE. V was pared by 5 bases and J by 11 bases, with 13 bases between. In DNA, the CDR3 is TGTGCCAGCAGGACCCTCAGTTATTACACCTTC. Translated: CASRTLSYYTF.

This clone showed up just a few times. The V and J genes are TRBV12-2 and TRBJ2-1; no check of the table's D call, TRBD2, against the DNA was made. TRBV12-2 is a listed pseudogene. This CDR3 spans 17 amino acids. The chain's CDR3 is CASRLRLAGGYGNEQFF. CDR3 DNA: TGTGCAAGTCGCCTGCGACTAGCGGGAGGATATGGCAATGAGCAGTTCTTC.

This chain connects TRBV30 to TRBJ1-1, with D perhaps matching TRBD1 (6 bases). V was trimmed by 0 bases and J by 5 bases, leaving 19 bases between them. The CDR3 spans 16 residues. CDR1 and CDR2 from the germline V gene are GTSNPN and SVGIG (reference sequence). Written as DNA, the CDR3 is TGTGCCTGGAGTGTCGCAAGGGGGAATTGGGGAACTGAAGCTTTCTTT. This gives the protein CAWSVARGNWGTEAFF.

This clone was found a few times. The chain is built from TRBV19 and TRBJ1-1; 8 bases align to TRBD1. V was pared by 5 bases and J by 0 bases, with 2 bases of the junction left unmatched. The germline gives CDR1 LNHDA, CDR2 SQIVND (reference sequence). CDR3 length equals 14 residues. The CDR3 bases are TGTGCCAGTAGTGTGGACAGGGTGAACACTGAAGCTTTCTTT. Encoded protein: CASSVDRVNTEAFF.